These 5 T cell receptor beta chains came from one sample sequenced in a study of shared clonotypes between healthy human individuals. Naive CD8 populations comprised CD45RO-negative cells positively selected for CCR7, excluding terminally differentiated effector memory CD45RA+ cells. TCRdb's copy holds only in-frame clones and misses some; the assay was immunoSEQ multiplex PCR. The table has some 2.1 million clones, about 95% seen once. Sequencing was carried out using naive CD8+ T cells sorted from blood. The receptor set was obtained from a man in his late teens or twenties in good health.

This clone was seen just once. Within the sample, other DNA sequences also encode this same CDR3. The CDR3 is CASSLAGGETQYF. Written as DNA, the CDR3 is TGTGCCAGCAGCTTGGCCGGGGGAGAGACCCAGTACTTC. The V call is TRBV5-6, the J call TRBJ2-5; D possibly corresponds to TRBD2 (6 bases). With 0 bases removed from V and 4 bases from J, the gap between germline ends came to 7 bases. CDR3 size: 13 residues. CDR1 SGHDT and CDR2 YYEEEE come from the germline V gene. Drawing the rest from reference TRBV5-6 and TRBJ2-5, the complete variable domain is DAGVTQSPTHLIKTRGQQVTLRCSPKSGHDTVSWYQQALGQGPQFIFQYYEEEERQRGNFPDRFSGHQFPNYSSELNVNALLLGDSALYLCASSLAGGETQYFGPGTRLLVL.

The DNA for the CDR3 is TGTGCCATCCCGACAGCGCGTAATTGGGGGAACACTGAAGCTTTCTTT. Protein product: CAIPTARNWGNTEAFF. The V gene is TRBV28, the J gene TRBJ1-1, with D possibly matching TRBD1 (5 bases). Trimming took off 10 bases at V and 1 base at J, with 22 bases between the two ends. The CDR3 is made up of 16 amino acids. CDR1 MDHEN and CDR2 SYDVKM come from the germline V gene.

The genes are TRBV7-9 and TRBJ2-2, with D perhaps given as TRBD1 or TRBD2 (5 bases each). This CDR3 is built from 15 residues. Germline CDR1 SEHNR, CDR2 FQNEAQ (reference sequence). Between the trimmed V and J ends, which lost 6 bases and 0 bases, there was a span of 11 bases. The CDR3 loop is CASSWGPSNTGELFF. The CDR3, as DNA: TGTGCCAGCAGTTGGGGACCCTCGAACACCGGGGAGCTGTTTTTT.

The rearrangement joins TRBV4-1 to TRBJ1-4; D is possibly TRBD1 (6 bases). Germline V gene data show CDR1 as MGHRA and CDR2 as YSYEKL. V was pared by 2 bases and J by 10 bases, with 8 bases between. CDR3 length equals 12 residues. The CDR3 coding sequence is TGCGCCAGCAGCCAACTACAGGGAAAACTGTTTTTT. This encodes CASSQLQGKLFF.

The chain uses TRBV7-9 and TRBJ2-1; D might be TRBD1 or TRBD2, each matching 6 bases. Germline-derived CDR1 and CDR2 are SEHNR and FQNEAQ (reference sequence). This CDR3 has 15 amino acids. The germline V and J ends were trimmed by 1 base and 5 bases, with 12 bases remaining between them. The CDR3 region has the DNA TGTGCCAGCAGCTTAGTGATGAGGGGGGACAATGAGCAGTTCTTC. Protein: CASSLVMRGDNEQFF.